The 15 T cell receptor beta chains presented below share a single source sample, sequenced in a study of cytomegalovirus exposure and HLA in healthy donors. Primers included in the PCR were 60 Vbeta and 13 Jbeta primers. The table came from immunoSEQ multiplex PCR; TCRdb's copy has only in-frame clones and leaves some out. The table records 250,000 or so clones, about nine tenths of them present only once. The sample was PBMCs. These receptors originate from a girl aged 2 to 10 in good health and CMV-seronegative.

DNA of the CDR3: TGTGCCAGCAACAAAGGGGGCAGGTCTAATTCACCCCTCCACTTT. Its translation is CASNKGGRSNSPLHF. This rearrangement joins TRBV6-1 to TRBJ1-6; TRBD1 matches 7 bases. The ends lost 7 bases at V and 6 bases at J; junction bases unmatched: 9. Germline V gene data show CDR1 as MNHNS and CDR2 as SASEGT. This CDR3 has 15 residues.

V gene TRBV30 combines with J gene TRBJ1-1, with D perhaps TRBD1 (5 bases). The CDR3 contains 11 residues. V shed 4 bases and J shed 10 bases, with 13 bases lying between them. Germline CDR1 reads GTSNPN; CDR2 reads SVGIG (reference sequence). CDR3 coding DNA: TGTGCCTGGAATCGGGGGGAGGTAGCTTTCTTT. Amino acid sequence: CAWNRGEVAFF.

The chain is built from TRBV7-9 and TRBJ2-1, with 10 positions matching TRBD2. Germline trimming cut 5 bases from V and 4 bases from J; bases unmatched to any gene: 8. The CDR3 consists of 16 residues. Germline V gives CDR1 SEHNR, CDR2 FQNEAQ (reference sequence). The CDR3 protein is CASSPDSGGDYNEQFF. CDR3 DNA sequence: TGTGCCAGCAGCCCGGACAGCGGGGGGGATTACAATGAGCAGTTCTTC.

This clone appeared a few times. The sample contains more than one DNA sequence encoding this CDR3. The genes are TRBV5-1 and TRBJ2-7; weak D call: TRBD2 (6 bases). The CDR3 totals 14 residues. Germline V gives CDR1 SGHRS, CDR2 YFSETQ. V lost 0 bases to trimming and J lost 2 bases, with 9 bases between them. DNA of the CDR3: TGCGCCAGCAGCTTGGCCGGAGGGACCTACGAGCAGTACTTC. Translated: CASSLAGGTYEQYF.

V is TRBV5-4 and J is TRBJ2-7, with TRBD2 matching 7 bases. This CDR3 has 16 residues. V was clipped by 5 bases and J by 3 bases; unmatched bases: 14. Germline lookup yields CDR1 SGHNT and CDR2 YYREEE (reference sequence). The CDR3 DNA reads TGTGCCAGCAGTCGTCTTTTTAGCGGGCCGGACTACGAGCAGTACTTC. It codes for CASSRLFSGPDYEQYF.

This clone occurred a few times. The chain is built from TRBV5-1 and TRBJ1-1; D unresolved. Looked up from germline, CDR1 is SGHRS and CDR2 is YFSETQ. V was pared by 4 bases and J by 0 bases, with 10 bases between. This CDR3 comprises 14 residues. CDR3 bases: TGCGCCAGCAGCGAGGGTGGAGTGAACACTGAAGCTTTCTTT. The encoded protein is CASSEGGVNTEAFF.

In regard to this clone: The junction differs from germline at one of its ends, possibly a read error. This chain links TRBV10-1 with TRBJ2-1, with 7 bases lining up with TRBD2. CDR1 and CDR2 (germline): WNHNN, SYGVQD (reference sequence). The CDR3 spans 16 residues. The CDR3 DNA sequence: TGCGCCAGCAGTGAGTCCGGAGCGGGAATATACAATGAGCGGTTCTTC. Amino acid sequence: CASSESGAGIYNERFF.

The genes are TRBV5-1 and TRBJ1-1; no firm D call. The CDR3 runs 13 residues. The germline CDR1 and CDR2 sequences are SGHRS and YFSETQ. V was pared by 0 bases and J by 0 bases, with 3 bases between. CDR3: CASSLGLNTEAFF. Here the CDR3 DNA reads TGCGCCAGCAGCTTGGGGCTGAACACTGAAGCTTTCTTT.

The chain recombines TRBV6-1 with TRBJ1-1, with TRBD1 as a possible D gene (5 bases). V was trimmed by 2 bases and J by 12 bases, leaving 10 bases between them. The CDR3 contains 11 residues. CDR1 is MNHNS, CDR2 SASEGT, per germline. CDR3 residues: CASSERGGSFF. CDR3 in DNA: TGTGCCAGCAGTGAACGGGGGGGATCTTTCTTT.

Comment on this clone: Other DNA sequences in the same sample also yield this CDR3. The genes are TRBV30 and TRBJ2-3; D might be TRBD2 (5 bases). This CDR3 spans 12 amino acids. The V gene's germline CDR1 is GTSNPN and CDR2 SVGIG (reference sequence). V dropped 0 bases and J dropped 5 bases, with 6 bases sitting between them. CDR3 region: CAWSVRGDTQYF. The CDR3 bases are TGTGCCTGGAGTGTACGGGGAGATACGCAGTATTTT.

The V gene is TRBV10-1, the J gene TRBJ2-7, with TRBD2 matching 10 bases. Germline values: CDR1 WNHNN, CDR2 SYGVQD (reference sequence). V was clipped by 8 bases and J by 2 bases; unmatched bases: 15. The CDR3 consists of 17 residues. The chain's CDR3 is CASSPNRRLAGAYEQYF. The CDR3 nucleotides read TGCGCCAGCTCCCCCAATCGACGGCTAGCGGGAGCCTACGAGCAGTACTTC.

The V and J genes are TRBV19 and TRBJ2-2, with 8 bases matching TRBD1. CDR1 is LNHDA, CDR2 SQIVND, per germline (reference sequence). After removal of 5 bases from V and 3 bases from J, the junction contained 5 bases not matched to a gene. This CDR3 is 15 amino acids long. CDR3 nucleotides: TGTGCCAGTAGTGGACAGGGAGCGTACACCGGGGAGCTGTTTTTT. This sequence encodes CASSGQGAYTGELFF.

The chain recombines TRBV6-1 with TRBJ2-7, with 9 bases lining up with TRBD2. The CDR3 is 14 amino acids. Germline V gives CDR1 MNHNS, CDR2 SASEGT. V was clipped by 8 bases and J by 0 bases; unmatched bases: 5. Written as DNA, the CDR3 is TGTGCCAGCCATAGCGGGAGCGGCTCCTACGAGCAGTACTTC. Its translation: CASHSGSGSYEQYF.

CDR3 DNA sequence: TGCGCCAGCAGTTTAACAGGGGGCCAGCCCGGGGAGCTGTTTTTT. This gives the protein CASSLTGGQPGELFF. The chain uses TRBV5-1 and TRBJ2-2; 9 positions match TRBD1. V gave up 5 bases and J gave up 6 bases; unmatched junction bases: 8. The CDR3 covers 15 residues. Germline V gene lookup returns CDR1 SGHRS and CDR2 YFSETQ.

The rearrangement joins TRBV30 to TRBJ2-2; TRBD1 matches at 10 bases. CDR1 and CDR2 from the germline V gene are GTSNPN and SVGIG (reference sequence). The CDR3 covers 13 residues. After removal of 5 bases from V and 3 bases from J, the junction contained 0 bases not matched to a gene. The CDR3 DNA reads TGTGCCTGGGGGACAGGGGACACCGGGGAGCTGTTTTTT. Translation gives CAWGTGDTGELFF.